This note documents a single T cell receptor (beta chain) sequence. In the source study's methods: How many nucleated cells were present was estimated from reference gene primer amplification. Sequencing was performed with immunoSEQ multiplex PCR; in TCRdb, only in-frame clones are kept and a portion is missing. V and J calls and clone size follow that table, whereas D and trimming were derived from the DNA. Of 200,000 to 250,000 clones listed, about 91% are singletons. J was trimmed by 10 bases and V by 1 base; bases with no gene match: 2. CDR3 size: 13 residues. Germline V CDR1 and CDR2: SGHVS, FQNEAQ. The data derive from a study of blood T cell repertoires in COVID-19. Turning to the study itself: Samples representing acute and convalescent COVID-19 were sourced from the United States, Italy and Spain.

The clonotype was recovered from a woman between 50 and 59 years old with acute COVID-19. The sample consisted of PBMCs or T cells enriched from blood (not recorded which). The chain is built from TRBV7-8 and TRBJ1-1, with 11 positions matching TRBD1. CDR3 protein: CASSLGTGGRAFF. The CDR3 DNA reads TGTGCCAGCAGCTTAGGGACAGGGGGCCGAGCTTTCTTT.